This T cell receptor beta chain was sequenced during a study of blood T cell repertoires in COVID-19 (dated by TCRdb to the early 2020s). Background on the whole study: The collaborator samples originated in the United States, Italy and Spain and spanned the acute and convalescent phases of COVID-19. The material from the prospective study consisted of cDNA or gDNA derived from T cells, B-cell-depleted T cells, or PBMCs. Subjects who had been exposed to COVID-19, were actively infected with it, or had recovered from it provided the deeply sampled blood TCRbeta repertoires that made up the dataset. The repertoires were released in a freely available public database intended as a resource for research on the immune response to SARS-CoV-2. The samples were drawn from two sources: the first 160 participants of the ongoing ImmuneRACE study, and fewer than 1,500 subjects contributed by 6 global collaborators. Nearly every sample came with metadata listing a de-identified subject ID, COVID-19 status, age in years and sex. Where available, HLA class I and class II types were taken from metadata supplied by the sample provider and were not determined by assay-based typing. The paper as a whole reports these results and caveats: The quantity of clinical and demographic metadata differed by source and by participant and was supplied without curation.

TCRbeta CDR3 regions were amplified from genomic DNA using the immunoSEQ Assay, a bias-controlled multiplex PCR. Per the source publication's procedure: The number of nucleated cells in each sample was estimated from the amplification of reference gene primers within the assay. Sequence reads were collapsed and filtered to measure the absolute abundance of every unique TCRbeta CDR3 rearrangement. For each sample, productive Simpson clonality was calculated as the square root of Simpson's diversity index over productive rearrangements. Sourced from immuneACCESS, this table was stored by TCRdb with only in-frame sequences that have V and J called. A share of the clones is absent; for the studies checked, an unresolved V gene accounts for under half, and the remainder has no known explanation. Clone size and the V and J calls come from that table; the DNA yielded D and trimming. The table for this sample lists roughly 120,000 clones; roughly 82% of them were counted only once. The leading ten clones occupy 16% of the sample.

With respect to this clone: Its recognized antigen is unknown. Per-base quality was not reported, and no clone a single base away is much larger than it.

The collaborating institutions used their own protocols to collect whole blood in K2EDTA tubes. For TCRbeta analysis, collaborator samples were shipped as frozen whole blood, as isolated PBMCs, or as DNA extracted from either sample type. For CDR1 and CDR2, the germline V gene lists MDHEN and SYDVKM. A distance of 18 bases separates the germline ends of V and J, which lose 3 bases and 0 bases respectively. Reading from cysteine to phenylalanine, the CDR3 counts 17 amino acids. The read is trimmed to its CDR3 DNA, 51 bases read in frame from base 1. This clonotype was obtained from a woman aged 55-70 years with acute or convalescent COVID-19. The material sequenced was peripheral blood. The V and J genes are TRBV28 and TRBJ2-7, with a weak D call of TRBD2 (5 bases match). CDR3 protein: CASSFELGTGYSYEQYF. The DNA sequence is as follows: TGTGCCAGCAGTTTCGAGTTGGGCACGGGATACTCCTACGAGCAGTACTTC.